This T cell receptor (beta chain) derives from a study of shared clonotypes between healthy human individuals. As defined, naive CD8 cells were CD45RO-negative and positively selected for CCR7, with terminally differentiated effector memory CD45RA+ cells excluded. CDR3 length equals 16 residues. The germline CDR1 and CDR2 sequences are SEHNR and FQNEAQ (reference sequence). The germline V and J ends were trimmed by 4 bases and 0 bases, with 16 bases remaining between them. Libraries were prepared by immunoSEQ multiplex PCR; TCRdb keeps only in-frame clonotypes and omits some of them. The sample gives just over 2,000,000 clones, just under 95% of which show up once; around 1.1% is in the top ten.

The sequencing sample was made of naive CD8+ T cells sorted from blood. The sequence derives from a man younger than 35 in good health. The rearrangement links TRBV7-9 to TRBJ2-7; D is undetermined. CDR3 coding DNA: TGTGCCAGCAGCTCCAGTACAGCGACTGCCTCCTACGAGCAGTACTTC. The encoded protein is CASSSSTATASYEQYF. Supplemented by reference TRBV7-9 and TRBJ2-7, the full variable domain reads DTGVSQNPRHKITKRGQNVTFRCDPISEHNRLYWYRQTLGQGPEFLTYFQNEAQLEKSRLLSDRFSAERPKGSFSTLEIQRTEQGDSAMYLCASSSSTATASYEQYFGPGTRLTVT.